Listed below are T cell receptor beta chains from one sample, sequenced in a study of cytomegalovirus exposure and HLA in healthy donors. TCRdb keeps only in-frame clones here, not all; method: immunoSEQ multiplex PCR. The sample lists about 130,000 clones, roughly 84% seen once, with 2.5% to 3.5% in the top ten. Sequences were obtained from PBMCs. These receptors were obtained from a woman younger than 35 in good health and CMV-seropositive. Each CDR3 is given with its conserved first and last residue. A D gene is named only where the DNA matches it firmly. Clone size is given for some rows only: seen once, a few or many times, or a class if the clone is expanded.

cdr3_aa | cdr3_nt | d_call | v_call | clone_size | j_call
CASSDGPGITDTQYF | TGCGCCAGCAGTGATGGACCGGGGATCACAGATACGCAGTATTTT | - | TRBV10-1 | - | TRBJ2-3
CASSQVGDQPQHF | TGTGCCAGCAGCCAAGTAGGAGATCAGCCCCAGCATTTT | - | TRBV14 | - | TRBJ1-5
CASSPSGGLPPDTQYF | TGTGCCAGTAGTCCTAGCGGGGGTCTCCCCCCGGATACGCAGTATTTT | TRBD2 | TRBV19 | - | TRBJ2-3
CASCDGRAYNEQFF | TGTGCCAGCTGTGACGGGAGGGCCTACAATGAGCAGTTCTTC | TRBD2 | TRBV6-1 | - | TRBJ2-1
CASSLGGSYNEQFF | TGTGCCAGCAGCCTCGGCGGTTCCTACAATGAGCAGTTCTTC | - | TRBV9 | - | TRBJ2-1
CASSYGQTTGELFF | TGTGCCAGCAGTTACGGGCAGACCACCGGGGAGCTGTTTTTT | - | TRBV6-5 | - | TRBJ2-2
CASSVSSEPHGYTF | TGTGCCAGCAGCGTGTCGAGTGAGCCCCATGGCTACACCTTC | - | TRBV9 | - | TRBJ1-2
CASSVSTLGGDQPQHF | TGTGCCAGCAGTGTCTCGACCCTGGGGGGGGATCAGCCCCAGCATTTT | - | TRBV6-1 | once | TRBJ1-5
CASSLTGTSEQYF | TGCGCCAGCAGCTTGACAGGGACGAGCGAGCAGTACTTC | - | TRBV5-1 | - | TRBJ2-7
CASGSLQLPSSYNEQFF | TGTGCCAGTGGCAGTCTCCAGCTACCTAGCTCCTACAATGAGCAGTTCTTC | - | TRBV19 | - | TRBJ2-1
CASSPTTALNTEAFF | TGTGCCAGCAGCCCAACGACAGCCTTGAACACTGAAGCTTTCTTT | - | TRBV7-9 | - | TRBJ1-1
CAISASGGEQETQYF | TGTGCCATCAGTGCTAGCGGGGGGGAGCAAGAGACCCAGTACTTC | TRBD2 | TRBV10-3 | - | TRBJ2-5
CASSHRDSKNTEAFF | TGCGCCAGCAGCCACCGGGACAGTAAGAACACTGAAGCTTTCTTT | TRBD1 | TRBV4-1 | - | TRBJ1-1
CSVGGIRAFF | TGCAGTGTCGGGGGAATAAGAGCTTTCTTT | - | TRBV20-1 | - | TRBJ1-1
CASSLELAQPQHF | TGTGCCAGCAGCTTAGAATTGGCTCAGCCCCAGCATTTT | - | TRBV7-9 | - | TRBJ1-5
CASSFWGTSNQPQHF | TGTGCCAGCAGCTTTTGGGGCACGAGCAATCAGCCCCAGCATTTT | - | TRBV5-6 | once | TRBJ1-5
CASSHRDSAYNEQFF | TGTGCCAGCAGCCACCGGGACAGCGCCTACAATGAGCAGTTCTTC | TRBD1 | TRBV7-2 | - | TRBJ2-1
CASSQGTSGGRKTGELFF | TGCGCCAGCAGCCAGGGGACTAGCGGGGGGAGGAAGACCGGGGAGCTGTTTTTT | TRBD2 | TRBV4-1 | - | TRBJ2-2
CASSPRQGIDEKLFF | TGTGCCAGCTCACCTAGACAGGGAATCGATGAAAAACTGTTTTTT | TRBD1 | TRBV18 | - | TRBJ1-4
CASSLGGALNTEAFF | TGTGCCAGCAGCTTGGGCGGGGCTTTGAACACTGAAGCTTTCTTT | - | TRBV5-4 | once | TRBJ1-1
CASSFGGNFGYTF | TGTGCCAGCAGCTTTGGGGGGAATTTTGGCTACACCTTC | - | TRBV5-8 | - | TRBJ1-2
CASSWEVSNTEAFF | TGTGCCAGCAGCTGGGAGGTCTCAAACACTGAAGCTTTCTTT | - | TRBV5-4 | - | TRBJ1-1
CASSLAYRGLETEAFF | TGCGCCAGCAGCTTGGCCTATCGAGGGTTGGAGACTGAAGCTTTCTTT | - | TRBV5-1 | - | TRBJ1-1
CSSSPQNTGELFF | TGTTCCAGCAGTCCCCAGAACACCGGGGAGCTGTTTTTT | - | TRBV7-9 | - | TRBJ2-2
CSGRTTGSFTGELFF | TGCAGCGGGAGGACGACAGGGTCGTTCACCGGGGAGCTGTTTTTT | TRBD1 | TRBV29-1 | - | TRBJ2-2
CSATGEQGYTF | TGCAGTGCTACCGGGGAACAAGGCTACACCTTC | - | TRBV20-1 | - | TRBJ1-2
CASTRQGNTGELFF | TGTGCCAGCACCCGACAGGGAAACACCGGGGAGCTGTTTTTT | TRBD1 | TRBV6-6 | - | TRBJ2-2
CATSGRGVTYEQYF | TGTGCCACCTCGGGGCGGGGGGTAACCTACGAGCAGTACTTC | TRBD2 | TRBV28 | - | TRBJ2-7